These 20 T cell receptor beta chains came from one sample sequenced in a study of cytomegalovirus exposure and HLA in healthy donors (dated by TCRdb to 2016 to 2017). The method behind the library was the immunoSEQ multiplex PCR assay. For the multiplex PCR, a mixture combining 60 forward primers for TCR Vbeta segments and 13 reverse primers for TCR Jbeta segments was used. TCRdb mirrors the immuneACCESS table, restricted to in-frame sequences. Some clones are absent from its copies; in checked studies, under half trace to an unresolved V gene, and the reason for the others is unknown. This sample lists around 100,000 clones; 75% were detected once. The ten biggest clones cover 8.5% to 12% of the sample. The specimen was PBMCs. These receptor sequences come from a man between 50 and 59 years old in good health and CMV-seronegative.

The chain recombines TRBV5-4 with TRBJ2-5; tentatively, D is TRBD2 (6 bases). Germline lookup yields CDR1 SGHNT and CDR2 YYREEE (reference sequence). V was shortened by 3 bases and J by 2 bases, with 14 bases between the two germline ends. The CDR3 consists of 15 residues. The CDR3 is CASSSSGLQQETQYF. The CDR3 nucleotides read TGTGCCAGCAGCTCAAGCGGGCTACAACAAGAGACCCAGTACTTC.

There are a few counts of this clone. The rearrangement joins TRBV2 to TRBJ1-3; D uncertain. The V end lost 4 bases, the J end lost 0 bases, and 10 bases lay between the germline ends. Germline V CDR1 and CDR2: SNHLY, FYNNEI. The CDR3 has 15 residues. CDR3 protein: CASSVGGFSGNTIYF. CDR3 DNA sequence: TGTGCCAGCAGTGTAGGAGGGTTCTCTGGAAACACCATATATTTT. The full variable domain, rest sourced from reference TRBV2 and TRBJ1-3, is EPEVTQTPSHQVTQMGQEVILRCVPISNHLYFYWYRQILGQKVEFLVSFYNNEISEKSEIFDDQFSVERPDGSNFTLKIRSTKLEDSAMYFCASSVGGFSGNTIYFGEGSWLTVV.

The V gene is TRBV29-1, the J gene TRBJ1-1; TRBD1 aligns across 7 bases. Germline V gene sequence: CDR1 SQVTM, CDR2 ANQGSEA. The length of the CDR3 is 12 residues. V trimming: 6 bases; J trimming: 5 bases; junction bases outside the gene matches: 6. The CDR3: CSVGRGETEAFF. The CDR3 region has the DNA TGCAGCGTAGGCAGGGGGGAGACTGAAGCTTTCTTT.

The V and J genes are TRBV11-2 and TRBJ2-1; 7 positions agree with TRBD2. The CDR3 runs to 15 residues. J lost 2 bases, V lost 6 bases, and 7 bases had no gene match. In germline, CDR1 is SGHAT, CDR2 FQNNGV. CDR3 sequence reads: CASSPGTTAYNEQFF. The CDR3 bases are TGTGCCAGCAGTCCCGGGACTACCGCCTACAATGAGCAGTTCTTC.

The chain joins TRBV6-5 to TRBJ2-3; D perhaps matches TRBD2 (5 bases). This CDR3 comprises 12 residues. The V end lost 5 bases, the J end lost 6 bases, and 9 bases lay between the germline ends. Germline V lookup: CDR1 MNHEY, CDR2 SVGAGI. DNA of the CDR3: TGTGCCAGCAGTCAACCTAGCGATACGCAGTATTTT. Its translation: CASSQPSDTQYF.

The rearrangement uses TRBV7-2 and TRBJ2-3; a weak D match, TRBD1 (5 bases). The V end lost 5 bases, the J end lost 5 bases, and 23 bases lay between the germline ends. The length of the CDR3 is 17 residues. Germline CDR1 reads SGHTA; CDR2 reads FQGNSA. The CDR3 region has the DNA TGTGCCAGCAGCCATAGGATGGGGCCCGGTGGAGTAGATACGCAGTATTTT. It is translated as CASSHRMGPGGVDTQYF.

DNA of the CDR3: TGTGCCAGCAGCGCAGACAGTAGCAATCAGCCCCAGCATTTT. Translation: CASSADSSNQPQHF. This rearrangement joins TRBV7-9 to TRBJ1-5, with D possibly matching TRBD1 (5 bases). Germline V lookup: CDR1 SEHNR, CDR2 FQNEAQ (reference sequence). V dropped 5 bases and J dropped 0 bases, with 8 bases sitting between them. The CDR3 extends over 14 amino acids.

The chain has TRBV5-1 and TRBJ2-7; 10 bases align to TRBD2. The CDR3 spans 15 residues. Germline V gene data show CDR1 as SGHRS and CDR2 as YFSETQ. V lost 2 bases and J lost 1; bases outside the gene matches: 3. The CDR3 is CASSLAGGQSYEQYF. CDR3 bases: TGCGCCAGCAGCTTAGCGGGGGGGCAATCCTACGAGCAGTACTTC.

There are a few counts of this clone. The chain uses TRBV30 and TRBJ2-3, with TRBD2 matching 8 bases. V was pared by 4 bases and J by 5 bases, with 5 bases of the junction left unmatched. Germline V gene sequence: CDR1 GTSNPN, CDR2 SVGIG (reference sequence). This CDR3 spans 13 amino acids. The CDR3 loop is CAWTVTSVDTQYF. For the CDR3, the DNA is TGTGCCTGGACCGTGACTAGCGTAGATACGCAGTATTTT.

The chain has TRBV7-8 and TRBJ1-2; D may be TRBD1 (6 bases). CDR3 length: 15 amino acids. Germline-derived CDR1 and CDR2 are SGHVS and FQNEAQ. V was clipped by 6 bases and J by 5 bases, with 19 bases between them. CDR3 bases: TGTGCCAGCAGTTGGGTATTAGGGGGGGGGTATGGCTACACCTTC. It encodes CASSWVLGGGYGYTF.

The chain has TRBV5-1 and TRBJ2-2; 13 nucleotides align to TRBD2. Germline V gene data show CDR1 as SGHRS and CDR2 as YFSETQ. Germline trimming cut 2 bases from V and 5 bases from J; bases unmatched to any gene: 12. CDR3 length: 19 residues. CDR3 loop: CASSLKTSGRFVATGELFF. The CDR3, as DNA: TGCGCCAGCAGCTTAAAGACTAGCGGGAGGTTTGTGGCTACCGGGGAGCTGTTTTTT. Variable domain in full (rest from reference TRBV5-1 and TRBJ2-2): KAGVTQTPRYLIKTRGQQVTLSCSPISGHRSVSWYQQTPGQGLQFLFEYFSETQRNKGNFPGRFSGRQFSNSRSEMNVSTLELGDSALYLCASSLKTSGRFVATGELFFGEGSRLTVL.

The gene calls are TRBV6-1 and TRBJ1-5; TRBD1 matches at 7 bases. The V gene end was trimmed by 4 bases and the J gene end by 0 bases; junction bases not matched to a gene: 6. Germline loops: CDR1 MNHNS, CDR2 SASEGT. The CDR3 has 16 amino acids. In DNA, the CDR3 is TGTGCCAGCAGTGTAGGGACAGTAGCTAGCAATCAGCCCCAGCATTTT. Its translation is CASSVGTVASNQPQHF.

This clone was picked up a small number of times. The rearrangement joins TRBV28 to TRBJ1-1, with D possibly matching TRBD1 (6 bases). CDR3 length: 15 amino acids. Germline V gene sequence: CDR1 MDHEN, CDR2 SYDVKM. Trimming removed 6 bases at V and 1 base at J, with 15 bases between. In DNA, the CDR3 is TGTGCCAGCAGACCGGACCTAGGGGGGAACACTGAAGCTTTCTTT. It is translated as CASRPDLGGNTEAFF.

Turning to this clone: Within the sample, other DNA sequences also encode this same CDR3. This rearrangement joins TRBV11-2 to TRBJ1-4; 7 nucleotides align to TRBD1. Losses at the gene ends were 1 base for V and 5 bases for J; bases not matched to a gene: 4. CDR1 and CDR2 from the germline V gene are SGHAT and FQNNGV. The CDR3 contains 15 residues. CDR3 loop: CASSLGGQPNEKLFF. CDR3 in DNA: TGTGCCAGCAGCTTAGGGGGACAGCCCAATGAAAAACTGTTTTTT.

This chain uses TRBV6-1 with TRBJ2-5, with TRBD2 matching 10 bases. There are 17 residues in the CDR3. Per the germline V gene, CDR1 is MNHNS and CDR2 is SASEGT. Trimming at V came to 4 bases and at J to 4 bases, leaving 12 bases not matched to a gene. CDR3 in DNA: TGTGCCAGCAGTGTAATTAGCGGGGGGTACCCCCCAGAGACCCAGTACTTC. Translated: CASSVISGGYPPETQYF.

The chain couples TRBV7-3 to TRBJ2-1, with a tentative D call TRBD1 (5 bases). Deletions cut 1 base from V and 2 bases from J, with 9 bases between. The V gene's germline CDR1 is SGHTA and CDR2 FQGTGA. This CDR3 has 15 amino acids. The CDR3 nucleotides are TGTGCCAGCAGCTTAAACAGGAACGCCTACAATGAGCAGTTCTTC. Its protein product is CASSLNRNAYNEQFF.

The chain joins TRBV11-1 to TRBJ2-5; 8 bases match TRBD2. Losses at the gene ends were 5 bases for V and 4 bases for J; bases not matched to a gene: 6. Looked up from germline, CDR1 is SGHAT and CDR2 is FQDESV (reference sequence). The CDR3 loop spans 14 amino acids. The chain's CDR3 is CASSRHGRGETQYF. The CDR3, as DNA: TGTGCCAGCAGCCGCCACGGGAGGGGAGAGACCCAGTACTTC.

This chain joins TRBV28 and TRBJ1-1, with 10 bases matching TRBD1. Unmatched junction bases numbered 3, after V lost 5 bases and J lost 0 bases. Germline V gene lookup returns CDR1 MDHEN and CDR2 SYDVKM. This CDR3 is built from 15 residues. DNA of the CDR3: TGTGCCAGCAGTCTCGGACAGGGGGTGAACACTGAAGCTTTCTTT. Translated, it gives CASSLGQGVNTEAFF.

This clone was detected only a few times. The V and J genes are TRBV4-1 and TRBJ2-2, with D possibly TRBD1 on 6 matching bases. Germline V gene data show CDR1 as MGHRA and CDR2 as YSYEKL. V was clipped by 4 bases and J by 0 bases, with 12 bases between them. This CDR3 contains 16 residues. Here the CDR3 reads CASSLLGQTNTGELFF. The CDR3 nucleotides read TGCGCCAGCAGCCTCCTAGGACAGACGAACACCGGGGAGCTGTTTTTT.

This clone was observed a few times. The V and J genes are TRBV29-1 and TRBJ2-5; TRBD1 is a possible D gene (5 bases). V was cut by 1 base and J by 1 base, with 10 bases left in between. Germline V gene data show CDR1 as SQVTM and CDR2 as ANQGSEA. The CDR3 extends over 14 amino acids. Here the CDR3 DNA reads TGCAGCGTTGAAGGCCCGACAGCCCAAGAGACCCAGTACTTC. Protein product: CSVEGPTAQETQYF.